This T cell receptor beta chain was recorded in a study of T-cell reconstitution after alpha-beta-depleted transplantation in children (dated by TCRdb to 2015 to 2016). Broadly, across the study: Using TCR repertoire profiling, the study quantitatively followed how T-cell immune reconstitution unfolded in children after TCRalphabeta/CD19-depleted allogeneic hematopoietic cell transplantation.

In light of the paper, this sample's treatment or condition label describes: allogeneic hematopoietic cell transplantation with graft depleted of TCRalphabeta T cells and CD19 B cells. The children who served as transplant recipients had been given grafts of TCRalphabeta/CD19-depleted allogeneic hematopoietic cells. Taken from cysteine to phenylalanine, the CDR3 has 19 residues. Only CDR3 DNA is held: 57 bases, read in frame from base 1. V is cut back by 0 bases and J by 1 base, with 6 bases in the junction unmatched. According to the germline V gene, CDR1 reads SGHRS and CDR2 reads YFSETQ. This clonotype was seen more than once but under ten times. Its antigen is still unknown. No base quality values were provided; no much bigger clone lies one nucleotide off. The library was made by PCR. The data were produced on an Illumina HiSeq 2500. TCR library preparation used molecular barcoding, with unique molecular identifiers applied to normalize quantification of the TCRbeta repertoire. TCRdb passed the public sequencing reads through fastp at Q25 and MiXCR, retaining productive beta sequences. Duplicate CDR3 protein sequences are folded into a single record with the most common DNA and genes. The sample contains hundreds of thousands of distinct CDR3 sequences, around 10% of them found a single time. 7.5% of the sample is held by the ten biggest clonotypes.

The research as a whole found: Hyperexpanded clone frequencies declined over subsequent months; after one year, T-cell counts and TCRbeta diversity were mostly attributed to newly produced T cells. The apparently early alphabetaT-cell count recovery about two months after transplant was reportedly dependent on only several hundred rapidly expanded clones derived from non-depleted graft cells. In some patients, the high TCRbeta diversity seen at day 60 was put down to recipient T cells and intrathymic progenitors that had survived conditioning.

This clonotype was obtained from a boy under three years old with acute myeloid leukemia, due to receive a stem cell transplant. Sequenced here: PBMCs, sampled before TCRalphabeta/CD19-depleted stem cell transplant. In this chain, TRBV5-1 is recombined with TRBJ2-1, and TRBD2 matches 14 of the central bases. DNA sequence: TGCGCCAGCAGCTTGGGACTAGCGGGAGGGCCGAAGTCCTACAATGAGCAGTTCTTC. This encodes CASSLGLAGGPKSYNEQFF.